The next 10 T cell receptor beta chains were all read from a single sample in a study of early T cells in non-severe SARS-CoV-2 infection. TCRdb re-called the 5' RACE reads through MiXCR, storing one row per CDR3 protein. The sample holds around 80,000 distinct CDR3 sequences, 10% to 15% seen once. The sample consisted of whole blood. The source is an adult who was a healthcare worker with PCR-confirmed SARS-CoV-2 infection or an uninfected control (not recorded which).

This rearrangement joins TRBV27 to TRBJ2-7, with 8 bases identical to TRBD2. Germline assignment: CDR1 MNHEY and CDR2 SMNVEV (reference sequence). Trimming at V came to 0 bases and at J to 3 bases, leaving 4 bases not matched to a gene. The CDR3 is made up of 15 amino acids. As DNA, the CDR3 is TGTGCCAGCAGTTTATCGGGGACTAGTTTCTACGAGCAGTACTTC. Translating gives CASSLSGTSFYEQYF.

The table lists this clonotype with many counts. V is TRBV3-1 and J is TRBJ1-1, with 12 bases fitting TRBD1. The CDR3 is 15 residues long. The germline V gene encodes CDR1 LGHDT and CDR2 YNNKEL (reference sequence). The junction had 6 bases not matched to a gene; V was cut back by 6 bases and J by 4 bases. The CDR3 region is CASRLLGQGATEAFF. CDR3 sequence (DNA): TGTGCCAGCAGGCTCCTGGGACAGGGGGCCACTGAAGCTTTCTTT.

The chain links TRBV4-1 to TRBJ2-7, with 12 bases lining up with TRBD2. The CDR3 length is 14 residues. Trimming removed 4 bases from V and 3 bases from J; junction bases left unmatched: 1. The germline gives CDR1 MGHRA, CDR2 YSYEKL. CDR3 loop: CASSRTSGIYEQYF. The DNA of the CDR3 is TGCGCCAGCAGCCGGACTAGCGGGATCTACGAGCAGTACTTC.

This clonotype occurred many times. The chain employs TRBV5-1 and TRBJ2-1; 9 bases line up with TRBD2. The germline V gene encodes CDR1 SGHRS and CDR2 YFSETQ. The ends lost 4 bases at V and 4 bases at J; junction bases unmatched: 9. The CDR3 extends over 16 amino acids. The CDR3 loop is CASSIVAGAFYNEQFF. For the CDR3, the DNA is TGCGCCAGCAGCATCGTAGCGGGAGCCTTTTACAATGAGCAGTTCTTC.

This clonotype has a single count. Here the CDR3 DNA reads TGTGCCAGCTCTCTGGGCAGGCGTAGCACTGAAGCTTTCTTT. As protein: CASSLGRRSTEAFF. The rearrangement links TRBV28 to TRBJ1-1; D unclear. The CDR3 totals 14 residues. The ends were cut back, 8 bases at V and 4 bases at J, with 17 bases in the middle. CDR1 is MDHEN and CDR2 is SYDVKM in the germline V gene.

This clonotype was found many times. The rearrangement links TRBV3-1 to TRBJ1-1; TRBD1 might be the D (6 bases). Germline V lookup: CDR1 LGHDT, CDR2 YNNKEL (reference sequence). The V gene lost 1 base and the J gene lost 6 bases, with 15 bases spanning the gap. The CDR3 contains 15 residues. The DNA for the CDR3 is TGTGCCAGCAGCCAAGGCCCTACAGGGTCCGCTGAAGCTTTCTTT. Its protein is CASSQGPTGSAEAFF. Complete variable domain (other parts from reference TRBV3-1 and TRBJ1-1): DTAVSQTPKYLVTQMGNDKSIKCEQNLGHDTMYWYKQDSKKFLKIMFSYNNKELIINETVPNRFSPKSPDKAHLNLHINSLELGDSAVYFCASSQGPTGSAEAFFGQGTRLTVV.

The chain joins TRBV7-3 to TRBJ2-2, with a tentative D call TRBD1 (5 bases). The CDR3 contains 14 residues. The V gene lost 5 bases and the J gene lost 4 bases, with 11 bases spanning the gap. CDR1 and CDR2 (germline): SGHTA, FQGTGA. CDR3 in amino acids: CASSPRRGTGELFF. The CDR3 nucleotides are TGTGCCAGCAGCCCCAGAAGGGGCACCGGGGAGCTGTTTTTT. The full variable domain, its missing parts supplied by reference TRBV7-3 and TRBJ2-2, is GAGVSQTPSNKVTEKGKYVELRCDPISGHTALYWYRQSLGQGPEFLIYFQGTGAADDSGLPNDRFFAVRPEGSVSTLKIQRTERGDSAVYLCASSPRRGTGELFFGEGSRLTVL.

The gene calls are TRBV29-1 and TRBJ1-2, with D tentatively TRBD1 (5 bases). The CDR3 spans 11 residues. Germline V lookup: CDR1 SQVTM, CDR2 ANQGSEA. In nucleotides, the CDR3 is TGCAGTGCCGGGGGAAACTATGGCTACACCTTC. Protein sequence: CSAGGNYGYTF.

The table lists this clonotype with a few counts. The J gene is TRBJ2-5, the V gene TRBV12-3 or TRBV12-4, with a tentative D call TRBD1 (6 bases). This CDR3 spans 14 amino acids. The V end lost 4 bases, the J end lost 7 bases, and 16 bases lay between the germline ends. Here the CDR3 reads CASSSDSERWTQYF. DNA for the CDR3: TGTGCCAGCAGTTCGGACAGTGAACGGTGGACCCAGTACTTC.

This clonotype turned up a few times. The CDR3 loop is CASSVGGSERQETQYF. CDR3 DNA sequence: TGTGCCAGCAGCGTAGGCGGTTCGGAGCGGCAAGAGACCCAGTACTTC. The rearrangement links TRBV9 to TRBJ2-5; weak D call: TRBD2 (5 bases). In germline, CDR1 is SGDLS, CDR2 YYNGEE. Trimming left V 0 bases short and J 2 bases short, with 14 bases between. CDR3 length: 16 residues.